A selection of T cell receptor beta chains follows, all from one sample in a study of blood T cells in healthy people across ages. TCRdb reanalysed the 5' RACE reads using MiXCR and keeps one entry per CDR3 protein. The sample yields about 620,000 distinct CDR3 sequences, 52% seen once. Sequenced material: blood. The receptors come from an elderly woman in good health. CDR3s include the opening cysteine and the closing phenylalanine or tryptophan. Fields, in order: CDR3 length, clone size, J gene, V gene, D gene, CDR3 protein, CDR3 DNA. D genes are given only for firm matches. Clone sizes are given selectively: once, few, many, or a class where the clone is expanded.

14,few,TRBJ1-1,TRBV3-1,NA,CASSQDPGARMAFF,TGTGCCAGCAGCCAAGATCCCGGGGCGCGGATGGCTTTCTTT
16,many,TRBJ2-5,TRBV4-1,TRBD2,CASSSGTSGNQETQYF,TGTGCCAGCAGCTCTGGGACTAGCGGGAACCAAGAGACCCAGTACTTC
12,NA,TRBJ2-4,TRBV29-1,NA,CSVGGIKNIQYF,TGCAGCGTTGGGGGGATCAAGAACATTCAGTACTTC
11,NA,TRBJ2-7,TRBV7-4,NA,CASSAINEQYF,TGTGCCAGCAGCGCAATCAACGAGCAGTACTTC
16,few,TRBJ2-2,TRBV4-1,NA,CASSQGFQGGTGELFF,TGCGCCAGCAGCCAAGGGTTCCAGGGTGGTACCGGGGAGCTGTTTTTT
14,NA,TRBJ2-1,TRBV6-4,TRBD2,CASSSSGGSNEQFF,TGTGCCAGCAGTTCTAGCGGGGGTTCCAATGAGCAGTTCTTC
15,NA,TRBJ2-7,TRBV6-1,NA,CASRSQGWSAYEQYF,TGTGCCAGCAGATCCCAGGGATGGTCTGCCTACGAGCAGTACTTC
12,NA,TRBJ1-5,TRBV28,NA,CASSFRGQTQHF,TGTGCCAGCAGTTTTCGGGGCCAGACCCAGCATTTT
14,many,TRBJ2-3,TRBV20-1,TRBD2,CSARIGSGADTQYF,TGCAGTGCTAGAATAGGTAGCGGGGCAGATACGCAGTATTTT
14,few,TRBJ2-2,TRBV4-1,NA,CASSQAERVGELFF,TGCGCCAGCAGCCAAGCCGAGCGAGTCGGGGAGCTGTTTTTT
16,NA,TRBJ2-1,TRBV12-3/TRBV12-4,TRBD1,CASSPSGQGYRKTQFF,TGTGCCAGCAGTCCCTCGGGACAGGGATATCGGAAGACCCAGTTCTTC
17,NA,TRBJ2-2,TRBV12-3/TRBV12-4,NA,CASSPQSGAGRTGELFF,TGTGCCAGCAGCCCTCAGTCGGGGGCCGGGAGGACCGGGGAGCTGTTTTTT
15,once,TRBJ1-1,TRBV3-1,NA,CASSPRTASNTEAFF,TGTGCCAGCAGCCCACGGACAGCCTCGAACACTGAAGCTTTCTTT
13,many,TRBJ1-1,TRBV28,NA,CASSLGQHTEAFF,TGTGCCAGCAGTTTAGGGCAGCACACTGAAGCTTTCTTT
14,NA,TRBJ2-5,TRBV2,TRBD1,CASSRDRGWDEQYF,TGTGCCAGCAGCCGGGACAGGGGATGGGATGAGCAGTACTTC
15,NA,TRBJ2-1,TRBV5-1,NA,CASSLLGGVYNEQFF,TGCGCCAGCAGCTTACTAGGAGGGGTTTACAATGAGCAGTTCTTC
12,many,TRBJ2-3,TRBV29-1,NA,CSVTKNADTQYF,TGCAGCGTTACTAAAAACGCAGATACGCAGTATTTT
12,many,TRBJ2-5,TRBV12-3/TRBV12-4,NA,CASSPPGETQYF,TGTGCCAGCTCACCCCCGGGGGAGACCCAGTACTTC
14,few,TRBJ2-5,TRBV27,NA,CASSYKGGWETQYF,TGTGCCAGCTCCTATAAAGGCGGTTGGGAGACCCAGTACTTC
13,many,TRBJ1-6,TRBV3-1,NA,CASSPGTQSPLHF,TGTGCCAGCAGCCCCGGGACACAATCACCCCTCCACTTT